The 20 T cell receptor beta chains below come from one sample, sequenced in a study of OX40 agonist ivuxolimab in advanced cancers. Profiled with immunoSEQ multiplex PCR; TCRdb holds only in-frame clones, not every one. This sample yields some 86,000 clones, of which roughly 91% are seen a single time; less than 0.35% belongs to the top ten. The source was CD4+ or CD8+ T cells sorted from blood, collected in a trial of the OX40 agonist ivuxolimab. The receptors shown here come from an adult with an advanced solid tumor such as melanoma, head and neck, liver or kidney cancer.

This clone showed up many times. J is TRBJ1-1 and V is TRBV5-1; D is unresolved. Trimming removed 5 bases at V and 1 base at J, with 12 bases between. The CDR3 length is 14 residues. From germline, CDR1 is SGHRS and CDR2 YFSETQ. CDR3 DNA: TGCGCCAGCAGACAAACTGCAGCGAACACTGAAGCTTTCTTT. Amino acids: CASRQTAANTEAFF.

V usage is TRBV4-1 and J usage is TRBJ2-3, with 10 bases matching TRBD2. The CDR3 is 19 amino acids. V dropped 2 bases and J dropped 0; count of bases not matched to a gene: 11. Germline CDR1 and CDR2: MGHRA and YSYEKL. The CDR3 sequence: CASSQYKQAGGSSTDTQYF. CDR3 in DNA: TGCGCCAGCAGCCAATATAAACAAGCGGGGGGGTCTAGCACAGATACGCAGTATTTT.

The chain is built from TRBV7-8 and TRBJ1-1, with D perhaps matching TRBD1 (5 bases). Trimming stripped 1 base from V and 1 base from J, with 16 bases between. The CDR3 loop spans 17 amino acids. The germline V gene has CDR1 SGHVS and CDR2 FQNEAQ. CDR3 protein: CASSLGGVIMRNTEAFF. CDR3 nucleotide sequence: TGTGCCAGCAGCTTAGGGGGGGTGATTATGAGGAACACTGAAGCTTTCTTT.

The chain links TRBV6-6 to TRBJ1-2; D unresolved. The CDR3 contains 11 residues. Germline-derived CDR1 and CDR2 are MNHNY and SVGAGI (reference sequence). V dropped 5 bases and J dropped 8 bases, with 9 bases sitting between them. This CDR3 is CASSPDGGYTF. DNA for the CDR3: TGTGCCAGCAGTCCCGATGGGGGCTACACCTTC.

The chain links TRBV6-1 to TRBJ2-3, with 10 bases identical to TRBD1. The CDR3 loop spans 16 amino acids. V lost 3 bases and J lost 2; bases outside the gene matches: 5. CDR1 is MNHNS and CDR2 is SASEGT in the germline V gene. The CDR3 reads CASSDPGQGTTDTQYF. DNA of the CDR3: TGTGCCAGCAGTGATCCGGGACAGGGGACCACAGATACGCAGTATTTT.

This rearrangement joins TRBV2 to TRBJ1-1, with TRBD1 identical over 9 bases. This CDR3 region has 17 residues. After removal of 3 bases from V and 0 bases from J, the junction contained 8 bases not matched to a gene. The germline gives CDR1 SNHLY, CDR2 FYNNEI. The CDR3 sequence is CASSDSGQGSMNTEAFF. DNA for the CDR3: TGTGCCAGCAGTGATTCGGGACAGGGATCCATGAACACTGAAGCTTTCTTT.

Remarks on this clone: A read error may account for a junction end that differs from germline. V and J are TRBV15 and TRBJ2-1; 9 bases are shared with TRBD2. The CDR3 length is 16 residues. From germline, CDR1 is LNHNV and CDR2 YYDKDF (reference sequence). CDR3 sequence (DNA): TGTGCCACCAGTAGAGTTTTAGCGGGGGCGTACAATGAGCAGTTCTTC. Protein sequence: CATSRVLAGAYNEQFF.

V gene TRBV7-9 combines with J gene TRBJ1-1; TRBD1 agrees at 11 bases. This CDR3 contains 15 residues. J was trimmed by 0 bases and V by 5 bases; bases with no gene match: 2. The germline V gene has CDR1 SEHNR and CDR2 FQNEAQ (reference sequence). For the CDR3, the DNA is TGTGCCAGCAGCCCGGGACAGGGGGTGAACACTGAAGCTTTCTTT. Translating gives CASSPGQGVNTEAFF.

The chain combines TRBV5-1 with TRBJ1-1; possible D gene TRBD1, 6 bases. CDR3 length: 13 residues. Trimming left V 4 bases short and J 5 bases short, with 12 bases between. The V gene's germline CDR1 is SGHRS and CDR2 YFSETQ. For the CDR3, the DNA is TGCGCCAGCAGCCCGGAACAGGGAACTGAAGCTTTCTTT. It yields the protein CASSPEQGTEAFF.

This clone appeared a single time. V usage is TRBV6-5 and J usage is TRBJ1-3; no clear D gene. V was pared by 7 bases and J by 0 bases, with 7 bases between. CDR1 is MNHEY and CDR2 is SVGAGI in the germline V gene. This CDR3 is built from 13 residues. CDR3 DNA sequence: TGTGCCAGCAAGCGGGACTCTGGAAACACCATATATTTT. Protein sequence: CASKRDSGNTIYF.

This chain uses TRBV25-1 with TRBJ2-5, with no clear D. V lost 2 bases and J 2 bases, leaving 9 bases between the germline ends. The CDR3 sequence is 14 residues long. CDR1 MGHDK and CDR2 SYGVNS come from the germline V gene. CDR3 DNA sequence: TGTGCCAGCAGTGAAAGTTCGGCACAAGAGACCCAGTACTTC. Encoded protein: CASSESSAQETQYF.

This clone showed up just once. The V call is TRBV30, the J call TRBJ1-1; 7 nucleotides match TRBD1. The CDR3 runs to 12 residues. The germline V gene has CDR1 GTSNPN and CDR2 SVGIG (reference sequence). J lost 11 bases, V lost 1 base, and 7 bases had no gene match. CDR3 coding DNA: TGTGCCTGGAGTGCAGGGGGTTCTTATGCTTTCTTT. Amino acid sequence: CAWSAGGSYAFF.

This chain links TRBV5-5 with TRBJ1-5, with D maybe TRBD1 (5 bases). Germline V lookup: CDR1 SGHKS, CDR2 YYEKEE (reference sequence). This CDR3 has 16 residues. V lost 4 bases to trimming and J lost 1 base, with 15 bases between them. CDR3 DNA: TGTGCCAGCAGCCTCTTTGGGGCATGGAGCAATCAGCCCCAGCATTTT. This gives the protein CASSLFGAWSNQPQHF.

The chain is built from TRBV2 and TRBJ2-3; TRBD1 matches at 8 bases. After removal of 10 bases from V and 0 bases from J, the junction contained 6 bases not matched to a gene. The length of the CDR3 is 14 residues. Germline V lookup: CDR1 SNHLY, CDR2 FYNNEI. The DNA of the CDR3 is TGTGCCACCCCAGGGGGCTATAGCACAGATACGCAGTATTTT. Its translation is CATPGGYSTDTQYF.

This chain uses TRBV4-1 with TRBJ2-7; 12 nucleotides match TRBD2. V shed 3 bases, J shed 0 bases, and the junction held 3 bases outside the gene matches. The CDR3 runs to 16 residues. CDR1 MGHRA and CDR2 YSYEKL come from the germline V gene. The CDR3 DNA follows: TGCGCCAGCAGCCAGCCGACTAGCGGGGGCTCCTACGAGCAGTACTTC. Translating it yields CASSQPTSGGSYEQYF.

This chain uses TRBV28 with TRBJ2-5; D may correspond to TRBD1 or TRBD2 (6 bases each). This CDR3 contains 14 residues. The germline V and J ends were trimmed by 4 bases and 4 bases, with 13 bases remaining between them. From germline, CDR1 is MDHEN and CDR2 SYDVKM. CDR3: CASSSGGSPETQYF. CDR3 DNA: TGTGCCAGCAGTTCCGGGGGCTCACCAGAGACCCAGTACTTC.

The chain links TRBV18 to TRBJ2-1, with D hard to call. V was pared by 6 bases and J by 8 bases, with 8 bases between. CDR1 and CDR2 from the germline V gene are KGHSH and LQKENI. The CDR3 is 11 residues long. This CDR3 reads CASSPRDEQFF. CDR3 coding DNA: TGTGCCAGCTCCCCCCGGGATGAGCAGTTCTTC. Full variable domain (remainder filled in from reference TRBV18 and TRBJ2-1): NAGVMQNPRHLVRRRGQEARLRCSPMKGHSHVYWYRQLPEEGLKFMVYLQKENIIDESGMPKERFSAEFPKEGPSILRIQQVVRGDSAAYFCASSPRDEQFFGPGTRLTVL.

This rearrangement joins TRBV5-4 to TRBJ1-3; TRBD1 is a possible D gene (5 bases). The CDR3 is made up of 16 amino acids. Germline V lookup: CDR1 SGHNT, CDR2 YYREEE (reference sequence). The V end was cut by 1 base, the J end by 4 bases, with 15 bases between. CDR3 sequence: CASSLRAPGPGNTIYF. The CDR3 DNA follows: TGTGCCAGCAGCTTGAGGGCCCCAGGGCCCGGAAACACCATATATTTT.

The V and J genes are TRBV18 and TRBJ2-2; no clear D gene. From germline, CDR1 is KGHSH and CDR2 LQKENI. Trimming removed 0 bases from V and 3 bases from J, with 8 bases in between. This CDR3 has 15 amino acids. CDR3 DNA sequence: TGTGCCAGCTCACCACCACCTGGAGACACCGGGGAGCTGTTTTTT. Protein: CASSPPPGDTGELFF. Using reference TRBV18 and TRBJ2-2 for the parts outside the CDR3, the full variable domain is NAGVMQNPRHLVRRRGQEARLRCSPMKGHSHVYWYRQLPEEGLKFMVYLQKENIIDESGMPKERFSAEFPKEGPSILRIQQVVRGDSAAYFCASSPPPGDTGELFFGEGSRLTVL.

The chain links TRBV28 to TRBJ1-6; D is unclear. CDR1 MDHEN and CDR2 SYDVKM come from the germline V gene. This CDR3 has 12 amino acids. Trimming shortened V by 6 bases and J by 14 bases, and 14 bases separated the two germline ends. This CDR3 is CASSPRESSLHF. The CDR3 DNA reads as TGTGCCAGCAGCCCTCGGGAGTCCTCCCTCCACTTT. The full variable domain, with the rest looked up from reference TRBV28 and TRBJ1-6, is DVKVTQSSRYLVKRTGEKVFLECVQDMDHENMFWYRQDPGLGLRLIYFSYDVKMKEKGDIPEGYSVSREKKERFSLILESASTNQTSMYLCASSPRESSLHFGNGTRLTVT.